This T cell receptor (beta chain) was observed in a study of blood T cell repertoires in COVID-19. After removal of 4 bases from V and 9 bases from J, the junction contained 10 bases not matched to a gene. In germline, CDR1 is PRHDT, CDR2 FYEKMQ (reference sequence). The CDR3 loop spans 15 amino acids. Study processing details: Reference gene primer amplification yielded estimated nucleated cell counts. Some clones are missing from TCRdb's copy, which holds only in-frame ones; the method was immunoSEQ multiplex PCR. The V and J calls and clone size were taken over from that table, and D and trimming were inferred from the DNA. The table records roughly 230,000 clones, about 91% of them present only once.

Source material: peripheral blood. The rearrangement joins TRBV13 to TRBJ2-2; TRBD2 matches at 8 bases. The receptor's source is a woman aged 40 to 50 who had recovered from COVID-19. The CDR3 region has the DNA TGTGCCAGCAGCTCAGACGGGACTAGAGGTCGGGAGCTGTTTTTT. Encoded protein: CASSSDGTRGRELFF.